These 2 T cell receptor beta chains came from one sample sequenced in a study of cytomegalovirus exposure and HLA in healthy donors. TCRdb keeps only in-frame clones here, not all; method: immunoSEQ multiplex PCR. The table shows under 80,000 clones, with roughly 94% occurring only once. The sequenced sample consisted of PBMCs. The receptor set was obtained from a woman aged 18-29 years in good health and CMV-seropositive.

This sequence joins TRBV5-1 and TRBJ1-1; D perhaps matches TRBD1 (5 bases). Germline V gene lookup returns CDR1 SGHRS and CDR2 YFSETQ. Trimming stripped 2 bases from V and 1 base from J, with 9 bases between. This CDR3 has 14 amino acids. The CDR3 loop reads CASSFDGQNTEAFF. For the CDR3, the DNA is TGCGCCAGCAGCTTTGACGGACAGAACACTGAAGCTTTCTTT.

DNA of the CDR3: TGTGCCAGCAACGGGGGAATCGATACGCAGTATTTT. Its protein product is CASNGGIDTQYF. The rearrangement uses TRBV7-3 and TRBJ2-3, with D maybe TRBD2 (6 bases). Trimming cost V 7 bases and J 6 bases, with 11 bases left between them. Germline loops: CDR1 SGHTA, CDR2 FQGTGA. The CDR3 totals 12 residues.